The 22 T cell receptor beta chains listed next were all sequenced from one sample in a study of blood T cell repertoires in COVID-19. Some clones are missing from TCRdb's copy, which holds only in-frame ones; the method was immunoSEQ multiplex PCR. Counted here are approximately 14,000 clones, around 85% occurring once; the ten biggest clones make up approximately 30%. The sample consisted of peripheral blood. The receptors originated from a human donor in a cohort sampled during active COVID-19.

This clone is labeled medium-sized. V gene TRBV2 combines with J gene TRBJ1-4; 7 nucleotides line up with TRBD1. This CDR3 contains 15 residues. The germline gives CDR1 SNHLY, CDR2 FYNNEI. Trimming cost V 6 bases and J 8 bases; bases outside gene matches: 12. The CDR3 DNA sequence: TGTGCCAGCAGCGCCCTACAGGGGCCTACAGAAAAACTGTTTTTT. It specifies CASSALQGPTEKLFF.

The chain couples TRBV6-2 or TRBV6-3 to TRBJ2-2; D perhaps matches TRBD2 (5 bases). Looked up from germline, CDR1 is MNHEY and CDR2 is SVGEGT. V was pared by 6 bases and J by 1 base, with 9 bases between. This CDR3 is built from 14 residues. CDR3 in amino acids: CASSQEVNTGELFF. The CDR3 region has the DNA TGTGCCAGCAGCCAGGAGGTGAACACCGGGGAGCTGTTTTTT.

The genes are TRBV3-1 (or the pseudogene TRBV3-2) and TRBJ1-6, with unresolved D. V shed 1 base and J shed 7 bases, with 8 bases lying between them. This CDR3 contains 14 residues. Germline V lookup: CDR1 LGHDT, CDR2 YNNKEL (reference sequence). The CDR3 DNA is TGTGCCAGCAGCCAAGTCGGCAGGAATTCACCCCTCCACTTT. Encoded protein: CASSQVGRNSPLHF.

The DNA for the CDR3 is TGTGCCAGCAGTTCTCAGGGGGGTGGGTCACCCCTCCACTTT. The encoded protein is CASSSQGGGSPLHF. The chain combines TRBV28 with TRBJ1-6, with TRBD1 matching over 7 bases. CDR1 MDHEN and CDR2 SYDVKM come from the germline V gene. The CDR3 is 14 residues long. Trimming removed 4 bases from V and 10 bases from J; junction bases left unmatched: 7.

The table lists this clone with a count of one. This chain connects TRBV7-9 to TRBJ1-5; weak D call: TRBD1 (5 bases). V dropped 5 bases and J dropped 5 bases, with 13 bases sitting between them. Germline CDR1 and CDR2: SEHNR and FQNEAQ (reference sequence). This CDR3 spans 14 amino acids. CDR3 nucleotides: TGTGCCAGCAGCCCCCACCAGGGCGATCAGCCCCAGCATTTT. Its translation is CASSPHQGDQPQHF.

The CDR3 sequence is CASSTLTTGEQNTEAFF. Written as DNA, the CDR3 is TGTGCCAGCAGTACACTAACAACAGGGGAACAGAACACTGAAGCTTTCTTT. The chain employs TRBV28 and TRBJ1-1; 7 bases are a match to TRBD1. This CDR3 contains 17 residues. The germline V gene encodes CDR1 MDHEN and CDR2 SYDVKM. With V trimmed by 5 bases and J by 1 base, 13 bases remained unmatched.

The gene calls are TRBV9 and TRBJ2-1; tentatively, D is TRBD2 (5 bases). The V and J ends lost 5 bases and 8 bases respectively, with 11 bases between them. The germline CDR1 and CDR2 sequences are SGDLS and YYNGEE. The CDR3 is made up of 12 amino acids. CDR3 bases: TGTGCCAGCAGAGGGAGTGGCGATGAGCAGTTCTTC. Translating gives CASRGSGDEQFF.

V gene TRBV6-1 combines with J gene TRBJ2-7; 14 bases line up with TRBD2. In germline, CDR1 is MNHNS, CDR2 SASEGT. After removal of 2 bases from V and 2 bases from J, the junction contained 5 bases not matched to a gene. The CDR3 spans 17 residues. This CDR3 reads CASSETRLAGGTYEQYF. The CDR3 nucleotides read TGTGCCAGCAGTGAAACTCGACTAGCGGGAGGGACCTACGAGCAGTACTTC.

The chain joins TRBV19 to TRBJ2-7, with D unclear. The CDR3 is 13 amino acids. The ends were cut back, 8 bases at V and 6 bases at J, with 17 bases in the middle. Germline CDR1 reads LNHDA; CDR2 reads SQIVND (reference sequence). The CDR3 bases are TGTGCCAGTGCCCCTGGATCATCAGGCGAGCAGTACTTC. As protein: CASAPGSSGEQYF.

The chain employs TRBV2 and TRBJ1-3; maybe TRBD1 (6 bases). Between the trimmed V and J ends, which lost 5 bases and 3 bases, there was a span of 11 bases. The germline V gene encodes CDR1 SNHLY and CDR2 FYNNEI. The CDR3 runs to 14 residues. This chain's CDR3 is CASSSGQYGNTIYF. CDR3 sequence (DNA): TGTGCCAGCAGTTCTGGACAGTATGGAAACACCATATATTTT.

The rearrangement links TRBV5-6 to TRBJ2-3; no clear D gene. The germline V and J ends were trimmed by 3 bases and 5 bases, with 19 bases remaining between them. The CDR3 contains 16 residues. CDR1 and CDR2 (germline): SGHDT, YYEEEE. CDR3 amino acids: CASSWPTNLEVDTQYF. The CDR3 DNA follows: TGTGCCAGCAGCTGGCCCACGAACCTCGAGGTAGATACGCAGTATTTT.

This clone was observed a few times. The chain couples TRBV15 to TRBJ1-1; D ambiguous. The CDR3 has 14 residues. The germline CDR1 and CDR2 sequences are LNHNV and YYDKDF (reference sequence). Trimming stripped 0 bases from V and 2 bases from J, with 7 bases between. The CDR3, as DNA: TGTGCCACCAGCAGAGATGCAGAAAACACTGAAGCTTTCTTT. Translating it yields CATSRDAENTEAFF.

The V gene is TRBV27, the J gene TRBJ2-2; TRBD1 matches at 11 bases. Germline values: CDR1 MNHEY, CDR2 SMNVEV (reference sequence). V lost 3 bases to trimming and J lost 3 bases; unmatched junction nucleotides: 9. The CDR3 spans 18 residues. The CDR3 sequence: CASSLYFGTGGDTGELFF. For the CDR3, the DNA is TGTGCCAGCAGTTTGTATTTCGGGACAGGGGGGGACACCGGGGAGCTGTTTTTT.

The rearrangement joins TRBV11-3 to TRBJ2-3, with 13 bases identical to TRBD2. This CDR3 spans 18 amino acids. The V gene's germline CDR1 is SGHNT and CDR2 YENEEA. J was trimmed by 2 bases and V by 1 base; bases with no gene match: 6. The CDR3 protein is CASSLVGLAGAHTDTQYF. The CDR3 bases are TGTGCCAGCAGCTTAGTCGGACTAGCGGGAGCCCACACAGATACGCAGTATTTT.

The genes are TRBV24-1 and TRBJ1-2; 7 bases align to TRBD1. This CDR3 is 14 amino acids long. The germline V gene has CDR1 KGHDR and CDR2 SFDVKD. Losses at the gene ends were 4 bases for V and 7 bases for J; bases not matched to a gene: 8. The DNA of the CDR3 is TGTGCCACCAGTGACCTTGACAGGGTGGGTGGCTACACCTTC. Amino acids: CATSDLDRVGGYTF.

The chain couples TRBV7-2 to TRBJ2-7; TRBD2 agrees at 16 bases. V trimming: 5 bases; J trimming: 7 bases; junction bases outside the gene matches: 8. This CDR3 contains 16 residues. Germline-derived CDR1 and CDR2 are SGHTA and FQGNSA. CDR3 in DNA: TGTGCCAGCAGCGCTACGGGACTAGCGGGAGGGGGTGAGCAGTACTTC. Translation gives CASSATGLAGGGEQYF. The full variable domain, with the rest looked up from reference TRBV7-2 and TRBJ2-7, is GAGVSQSPSNKVTEKGKDVELRCDPISGHTALYWYRQSLGQGLEFLIYFQGNSAPDKSGLPSDRFSAERTGGSVSTLTIQRTQQEDSAVYLCASSATGLAGGGEQYFGPGTRLTVT.

The rearrangement joins TRBV28 to TRBJ2-3; 8 bases are shared with TRBD2. Germline loops: CDR1 MDHEN, CDR2 SYDVKM. Trimming cost V 3 bases and J 0 bases; bases outside gene matches: 2. This CDR3 is 15 amino acids long. The CDR3 bases are TGTGCCAGCAGTTTTGCTAGCGGGAGCACAGATACGCAGTATTTT. It translates to CASSFASGSTDTQYF. Drawing the rest from reference TRBV28 and TRBJ2-3, the complete variable domain is DVKVTQSSRYLVKRTGEKVFLECVQDMDHENMFWYRQDPGLGLRLIYFSYDVKMKEKGDIPEGYSVSREKKERFSLILESASTNQTSMYLCASSFASGSTDTQYFGPGTRLTVL.

CDR3 in amino acids: CASSRGTAFYEQYF. In nucleotides, the CDR3 is TGTGCCAGCAGTAGGGGGACAGCCTTCTACGAGCAGTACTTC. The genes are TRBV6-5 and TRBJ2-7, with TRBD1 matching 7 bases. The ends lost 5 bases at V and 3 bases at J; junction bases unmatched: 7. In germline, CDR1 is MNHEY, CDR2 SVGAGI. The CDR3 contains 14 residues.

The rearrangement uses TRBV27 and TRBJ2-1; possibly TRBD1 for D (6 bases). This CDR3 has 16 residues. V was pared by 4 bases and J by 7 bases, with 20 bases between. Looked up from germline, CDR1 is MNHEY and CDR2 is SMNVEV (reference sequence). CDR3 DNA: TGTGCCAGCAGTTCCTCGGGGTTCCGAGGGGGAAATGAGCAGTTCTTC. Its translation: CASSSSGFRGGNEQFF.

This clone showed up just once. The chain joins TRBV5-4 to TRBJ2-3; 8 positions match TRBD2. Trimming took 0 bases from V and 0 from J; bases not matched to a gene: 3. CDR1 and CDR2 (germline): SGHNT, YYREEE (reference sequence). The CDR3 is 16 amino acids. In DNA form, the CDR3 reads TGTGCCAGCAGCTTGGAAGCGGGAGTTAGCACAGATACGCAGTATTTT. Protein sequence: CASSLEAGVSTDTQYF.

This clone was observed a handful of times. This chain joins TRBV7-3 and TRBJ2-2, with D maybe TRBD2 (6 bases). V was clipped by 4 bases and J by 0 bases, with 15 bases between them. CDR3 length equals 17 residues. Germline V gene data show CDR1 as SGHTA and CDR2 as FQGTGA. CDR3 sequence: CASSSSGTWPNTGELFF. DNA of the CDR3: TGTGCCAGCAGCTCATCCGGGACTTGGCCGAACACCGGGGAGCTGTTTTTT.

The chain has TRBV27 and TRBJ2-2; D not resolved. From germline, CDR1 is MNHEY and CDR2 SMNVEV (reference sequence). Trimming shortened V by 2 bases and J by 3 bases, and 7 bases separated the two germline ends. The CDR3 length is 14 residues. DNA for the CDR3: TGTGCCAGCAGTTTAGTGGAGCACACCGGGGAGCTGTTTTTT. Translated: CASSLVEHTGELFF.